Presented here are 17 T cell receptor beta chains from one specimen sequenced in a study of cytomegalovirus exposure and HLA in healthy donors. 13 Jbeta primers and 60 Vbeta primers were used for the PCR. This table comes from immunoSEQ multiplex PCR, and its TCRdb copy is limited to in-frame clones, with some not included. The data contain 90,000 to 95,000 clones, more than 70% of them singletons. The sample comprised PBMCs. These receptors were obtained from a man between 18 and 29 years old in good health and CMV-seronegative.

Concerning this clone itself: This CDR3 fails to terminate in the conserved phenylalanine or tryptophan, so it likely reflects a read error. The chain recombines TRBV7-9 with TRBJ1-2; maybe TRBD1 (5 bases). This CDR3 region has 13 residues. The germline gives CDR1 SEHNR, CDR2 FQNEAQ (reference sequence). Trimming took 1 base from V and 4 from J, leaving 7 bases between them. In DNA form, the CDR3 reads TGTGCCAGCAGCTTAGGGGGCCCCTATGGCTACACCCTC. Protein: CASSLGGPYGYTL.

This sequence joins TRBV9 and TRBJ2-5; TRBD2 aligns across 7 bases. This CDR3 spans 14 amino acids. Germline assignment: CDR1 SGDLS and CDR2 YYNGEE. V dropped 4 bases and J dropped 4; count of bases not matched to a gene: 7. In DNA, the CDR3 is TGTGCCAGCAGCTCGAAGACTAGCATAGAGACCCAGTACTTC. Amino acid sequence: CASSSKTSIETQYF.

The genes are TRBV7-9 and TRBJ2-3, with a possible D match to TRBD1 (6 bases). Between the trimmed V and J ends, which lost 5 bases and 0 bases, there was a span of 12 bases. CDR1 and CDR2 (germline): SEHNR, FQNEAQ (reference sequence). The CDR3 is 15 amino acids. In nucleotides, the CDR3 is TGTGCCAGCAGCCTGTCCGGACAGAGCACAGATACGCAGTATTTT. It codes for CASSLSGQSTDTQYF.

This clone has only one observation. The CDR3 DNA reads as TGTGCCAGCAGCTTAGGCGAGGGGACAGCGAACACTGAAGCTTTCTTT. This encodes CASSLGEGTANTEAFF. The rearrangement joins TRBV7-9 to TRBJ1-1, with 7 bases matching TRBD1. Germline V gene data show CDR1 as SEHNR and CDR2 as FQNEAQ (reference sequence). V shed 1 base and J 1 base; nucleotides not matched to a gene: 6. The CDR3 is 16 residues long.

In DNA, the CDR3 is TGTGCCAGCAGCGGGGATCCCCGGACAGGTCCCTACGAGCAGTACTTC. Translated: CASSGDPRTGPYEQYF. The chain employs TRBV5-6 and TRBJ2-7; 7 nucleotides match TRBD1. Germline assignment: CDR1 SGHDT and CDR2 YYEEEE. CDR3 length: 16 residues. The trim removed 4 bases at V and 2 bases at J, leaving 12 bases unmatched.

This rearrangement joins TRBV6-5 to TRBJ2-7, with TRBD1 identical over 9 bases. The CDR3 consists of 16 residues. Germline lookup yields CDR1 MNHEY and CDR2 SVGAGI. Trimming took 4 bases from V and 7 from J; bases not matched to a gene: 14. In DNA, the CDR3 is TGTGCCAGCAGTTCAGCACCGGGACAGGGAATTAGAGAGCAGTACTTC. It specifies CASSSAPGQGIREQYF.

The chain links TRBV30 to TRBJ1-5; D perhaps matches TRBD1 (6 bases). The CDR3 loop spans 13 amino acids. Between the trimmed V and J ends, which lost 4 bases and 4 bases, there was a span of 11 bases. CDR1 GTSNPN and CDR2 SVGIG come from the germline V gene (reference sequence). The chain's CDR3 is CAWNGQRNQPQHF. DNA for the CDR3: TGTGCCTGGAACGGACAGAGGAATCAGCCCCAGCATTTT. Using reference TRBV30 and TRBJ1-5 for the parts outside the CDR3, the full variable domain is SQTIHQWPATLVQPVGSPLSLECTVEGTSNPNLYWYRQAAGRGLQLLFYSVGIGQISSEVPQNLSASRPQDRQFILSSKKLLLSDSGFYLCAWNGQRNQPQHFGDGTRLSIL.

The chain is built from TRBV7-2 and TRBJ2-4, with TRBD2 identical over 7 bases. V lost 5 bases to trimming and J lost 6 bases; unmatched junction nucleotides: 4. The CDR3 runs 13 residues. Germline values: CDR1 SGHTA, CDR2 FQGNSA. CDR3 DNA sequence: TGTGCCAGCAGCCCTTGGGGGGGAAACATTCAGTACTTC. It is translated as CASSPWGGNIQYF.

The chain uses TRBV7-3 and TRBJ2-2; D not resolved. CDR1 SGHTA and CDR2 FQGTGA come from the germline V gene. Trimming shortened V by 3 bases and J by 2 bases, and 10 bases separated the two germline ends. CDR3 length: 15 amino acids. CDR3 protein: CASSFDGANTGELFF. CDR3 sequence (DNA): TGTGCCAGCAGCTTCGACGGAGCCAACACCGGGGAGCTGTTTTTT.

In this sample, this clone turned up once. The V call is TRBV5-1, the J call TRBJ2-1; 8 positions agree with TRBD1. CDR1 SGHRS and CDR2 YFSETQ come from the germline V gene. CDR3 length equals 15 residues. V was clipped by 4 bases and J by 7 bases; unmatched bases: 10. DNA of the CDR3: TGCGCCAGCAGCCTGACAGGGGTCAGTGTTAATGAGCAGTTCTTC. Translation gives CASSLTGVSVNEQFF.

This clone was found a few times. The rearrangement links TRBV12-5 to TRBJ1-1; TRBD1 aligns across 7 bases. Germline V gene sequence: CDR1 LGHNT, CDR2 FRNRAP. The CDR3 has 14 residues. V lost 6 bases to trimming and J lost 1 base; unmatched junction nucleotides: 5. CDR3 region: CASGPGQANTEAFF. CDR3 sequence (DNA): TGTGCTAGTGGCCCAGGACAGGCGAACACTGAAGCTTTCTTT.

For the CDR3, the DNA is TGCGCCAGCAGCTTGGCCCCAAAGGGGGAAAAACTGTTTTTT. The encoded protein is CASSLAPKGEKLFF. The V and J genes are TRBV5-1 and TRBJ1-4; D perhaps matches TRBD1 (5 bases). The CDR3 contains 14 residues. CDR1 and CDR2 from the germline V gene are SGHRS and YFSETQ. Trimming pared 0 bases from V and 8 bases from J, leaving 11 bases between.

This chain links TRBV19 with TRBJ1-1; possible D gene TRBD1, 5 bases. This CDR3 is built from 13 residues. Germline CDR1 reads LNHDA; CDR2 reads SQIVND (reference sequence). Trimming shortened V by 3 bases and J by 1 base, and 6 bases separated the two germline ends. The CDR3 sequence: CASSITGNTEAFF. As DNA, the CDR3 is TGTGCCAGTAGTATTACAGGGAACACTGAAGCTTTCTTT. Complete variable domain (other parts from reference TRBV19 and TRBJ1-1): DGGITQSPKYLFRKEGQNVTLSCEQNLNHDAMYWYRQDPGQGLRLIYYSQIVNDFQKGDIAEGYSVSREKKESFPLTVTSAQKNPTAFYLCASSITGNTEAFFGQGTRLTVV.

This rearrangement joins TRBV6-6 to TRBJ1-1, with a possible D match to TRBD1 (5 bases). The CDR3 has 14 residues. Deletions cut 2 bases from V and 2 bases from J, with 9 bases between. Germline CDR1 MNHNY, CDR2 SVGAGI (reference sequence). CDR3 amino acids: CASSYGTSNTEAFF. The CDR3 DNA sequence: TGTGCCAGCAGTTACGGGACTTCAAACACTGAAGCTTTCTTT.

This chain uses TRBV12-5 with TRBJ2-1, with D possibly being TRBD2 (5 bases). CDR3 length: 18 amino acids. The V gene lost 0 bases and the J gene lost 0 bases, with 15 bases spanning the gap. Per germline, CDR1 LGHNT and CDR2 FRNRAP. Written as DNA, the CDR3 is TGTGCTAGTGGTTTGGTACTGAGGGTCCCGAGCTCCTACAATGAGCAGTTCTTC. Translation gives CASGLVLRVPSSYNEQFF.

The V gene is TRBV2, the J gene TRBJ2-7; D not resolved. CDR1 is SNHLY and CDR2 is FYNNEI in the germline V gene. The V end was cut by 3 bases, the J end by 3 bases, with 12 bases between. This CDR3 is 14 amino acids long. The CDR3 region is CASSDLRRNYEQYF. CDR3 nucleotides: TGTGCCAGCAGTGATTTGCGTCGAAACTACGAGCAGTACTTC.

The chain employs TRBV28 and TRBJ1-1, with 9 bases identical to TRBD1. The junction had 10 bases not matched to a gene; V was cut back by 4 bases and J by 10 bases. CDR1 is MDHEN and CDR2 is SYDVKM in the germline V gene. The CDR3 totals 14 residues. Written as DNA, the CDR3 is TGTGCCAGCAGTTCCTGGACAGGGGACTATGGAGCTTTCTTT. This codes for CASSSWTGDYGAFF.